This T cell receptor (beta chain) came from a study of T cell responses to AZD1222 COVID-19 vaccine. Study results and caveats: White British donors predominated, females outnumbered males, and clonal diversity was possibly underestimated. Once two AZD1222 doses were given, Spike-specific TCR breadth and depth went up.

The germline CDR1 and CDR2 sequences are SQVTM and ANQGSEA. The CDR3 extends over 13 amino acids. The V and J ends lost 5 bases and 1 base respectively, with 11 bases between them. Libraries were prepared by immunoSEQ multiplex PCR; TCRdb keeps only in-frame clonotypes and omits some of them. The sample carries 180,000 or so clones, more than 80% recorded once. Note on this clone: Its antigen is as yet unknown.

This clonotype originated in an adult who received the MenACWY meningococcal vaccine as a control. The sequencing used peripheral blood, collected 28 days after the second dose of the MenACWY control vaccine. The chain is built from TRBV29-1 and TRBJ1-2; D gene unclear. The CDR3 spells CSVPDAYNYGYTF. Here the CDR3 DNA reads TGCAGCGTTCCAGACGCGTATAACTATGGCTACACCTTC.